Listed here are 32 T cell receptor beta chains from one sample, sequenced in a study of CD8 T cells in ankylosing spondylitis. MiXCR was run by TCRdb on the 5' RACE reads, yielding one entry per CDR3 protein. This table holds more than 30,000 distinct CDR3 sequences, around an eighth found once. The sample taken for sequencing was synovial fluid, either unsorted or a sorted T cell fraction (not recorded which). These receptors all stem from a male donor with ankylosing spondylitis.

This clonotype was observed many times. The V call is TRBV4-3, the J call TRBJ1-1; D unclear. The germline V and J ends were trimmed by 2 bases and 5 bases, with 12 bases remaining between them. CDR3 length: 14 residues. From germline, CDR1 is LGHNA and CDR2 YSLEER. CDR3 in amino acids: CASSQRHVGTEAFF. The CDR3 nucleotides read TGCGCCAGCAGCCAACGGCACGTCGGTACTGAAGCTTTCTTT.

The rearrangement links TRBV10-2 to TRBJ2-7, with a tentative D call TRBD1 (5 bases). Germline V gene data show CDR1 as WSHSY and CDR2 as SAAADI. The CDR3 covers 15 residues. V shed 2 bases and J shed 1 base, with 12 bases lying between them. CDR3 sequence: CASSENRQRSYEQYF. The CDR3 coding sequence is TGCGCCAGCAGTGAGAACCGACAGAGATCCTACGAGCAGTACTTC.

The rearrangement uses TRBV28 and TRBJ2-7, with D possibly TRBD2 on 6 matching bases. The V end was cut by 6 bases, the J end by 1 base, with 13 bases between. This CDR3 comprises 14 residues. Per the germline V gene, CDR1 is MDHEN and CDR2 is SYDVKM. For the CDR3, the DNA is TGTGCCAGCAGAGGGACTGTTTTATCCTACGAGCAGTACTTC. It encodes CASRGTVLSYEQYF.

This clonotype turned up a few times. The V call is TRBV7-6, the J call TRBJ2-3, with unresolved D. Per the germline V gene, CDR1 is SGHVS and CDR2 is FNYEAQ. This CDR3 is 14 amino acids long. The germline V and J ends were trimmed by 4 bases and 2 bases, with 10 bases remaining between them. In nucleotides, the CDR3 is TGTGCCAGCAGCTCCCTTGAATTCACAGATACGCAGTATTTT. Translation gives CASSSLEFTDTQYF.

CDR3 protein: CASSLQLPSSYEQYF. The CDR3 nucleotides read TGTGCCAGCAGCTTACAGCTACCCAGCTCCTACGAGCAGTACTTC. The gene calls are TRBV7-2 and TRBJ2-7, with no clear D. This CDR3 contains 15 residues. CDR1 is SGHTA and CDR2 is FQGNSA in the germline V gene. V was trimmed by 2 bases and J by 0 bases, leaving 11 bases between them.

The chain employs TRBV28 and TRBJ2-1; maybe TRBD2 (6 bases). Germline V lookup: CDR1 MDHEN, CDR2 SYDVKM. The CDR3 length is 15 residues. The ends were cut back, 3 bases at V and 2 bases at J, with 11 bases in the middle. CDR3 nucleotide sequence: TGTGCCAGCAGTTTGCGGGATACACCCTACAATGAGCAGTTCTTC. Its translation is CASSLRDTPYNEQFF.

The gene calls are TRBV7-9 and TRBJ2-7; 10 nucleotides align to TRBD1. The ends lost 7 bases at V and 3 bases at J; junction bases unmatched: 9. The CDR3 extends over 15 amino acids. Germline lookup yields CDR1 SEHNR and CDR2 FQNEAQ (reference sequence). This CDR3 is CASTPRDRGYYEQYF. The CDR3 region has the DNA TGTGCCAGCACCCCCCGGGACAGGGGTTACTACGAGCAGTACTTC.

This clonotype was seen a few times. The chain has TRBV20-1 and TRBJ2-7; 10 nucleotides line up with TRBD2. This CDR3 has 15 amino acids. V shed 1 base and J 3 bases; nucleotides not matched to a gene: 6. Germline V lookup: CDR1 DFQATT, CDR2 SNEGSKA (reference sequence). The CDR3, as DNA: TGCAGTGCTAGAGGGGAGCGGGAGGGAATCTACGAGCAGTACTTC. This translates into CSARGEREGIYEQYF.

The V call is TRBV6-5, the J call TRBJ1-6; D is perhaps TRBD1 (5 bases). Trimming took 1 base from V and 7 from J, leaving 8 bases between them. CDR3 length equals 14 residues. Germline CDR1 is MNHEY and CDR2 is SVGAGI. CDR3 region: CASSYLWGNSPLHF. CDR3 DNA: TGTGCCAGCAGTTACTTGTGGGGGAATTCACCCCTCCACTTT.

The chain carries TRBV3-1 and TRBJ2-3; TRBD2 is a possible D gene (6 bases). Deletions cut 1 base from V and 6 bases from J, with 17 bases between. Germline CDR1 and CDR2: LGHDT and YNNKEL (reference sequence). This CDR3 region has 16 residues. The CDR3 reads CASSQGGGIGADTQYF. CDR3 in DNA: TGTGCCAGCAGCCAAGGCGGCGGGATTGGGGCCGATACGCAGTATTTT.

The sample holds many counts of this clonotype. The chain uses TRBV11-2 and TRBJ2-4; D is unresolved. The V gene's germline CDR1 is SGHAT and CDR2 FQNNGV. The CDR3 has 12 amino acids. V lost 3 bases and J lost 12, with 12 bases in between. Here the CDR3 DNA reads TGTGCCAGCAGCTTGACGGGTCGGACTCAGTACTTC. Translating it yields CASSLTGRTQYF.

V is TRBV19 and J is TRBJ1-6, with a tentative D call TRBD1 (5 bases). The V and J ends lost 6 bases and 6 bases respectively, with 18 bases between them. Germline loops: CDR1 LNHDA, CDR2 SQIVND (reference sequence). CDR3 length equals 16 residues. The CDR3 here is CASRAWGTEANSPLHF. The CDR3 DNA sequence: TGTGCCAGTAGGGCCTGGGGCACGGAAGCTAATTCACCCCTCCACTTT.

This clonotype appeared a few times. This rearrangement joins TRBV20-1 to TRBJ2-3, with unresolved D. V was trimmed by 5 bases and J by 6 bases, leaving 33 bases between them. This CDR3 comprises 19 residues. CDR1 is DFQATT and CDR2 is SNEGSKA in the germline V gene (reference sequence). The CDR3 DNA reads as TGCAGTGCTTCTCGTGACCCCTTGGGCCCCATCTACTTTAAGGATACGCAGTATTTT. It is translated as CSASRDPLGPIYFKDTQYF.

This clonotype was counted only a few times. The chain uses TRBV5-1 and TRBJ1-2; D uncertain. Germline assignment: CDR1 SGHRS and CDR2 YFSETQ. V was cut by 3 bases and J by 6 bases, with 9 bases left in between. The CDR3 consists of 12 residues. CDR3 amino acids: CASSSLFDGYTF. For the CDR3, the DNA is TGCGCCAGCAGCTCATTATTTGATGGCTACACCTTC.

This chain joins TRBV2 and TRBJ2-1; possibly TRBD1 or TRBD2 for D (5 bases each). The CDR3 runs to 14 residues. Trimming took 4 bases from V and 8 from J, leaving 15 bases between them. In germline, CDR1 is SNHLY, CDR2 FYNNEI. The CDR3 DNA follows: TGTGCCAGCAGTGTGGGGGTCCTTTTGGATGAGCAGTTCTTC. This codes for CASSVGVLLDEQFF.

The J gene is TRBJ2-3, the V gene TRBV9, with D uncertain. The CDR3 contains 12 residues. V was pared by 5 bases and J by 2 bases, with 6 bases between. The germline gives CDR1 SGDLS, CDR2 YYNGEE. The DNA for the CDR3 is TGTGCCAGCAGGGAAATCACAGATACGCAGTATTTT. Translating gives CASREITDTQYF.

The chain uses TRBV4-1 and TRBJ2-1, with D perhaps TRBD2 (5 bases). Germline V CDR1 and CDR2: MGHRA, YSYEKL. This CDR3 spans 16 amino acids. V was pared by 0 bases and J by 1 base, with 10 bases between. The CDR3 region is CASSQEGRGSYNEQFF. The DNA for the CDR3 is TGCGCCAGCAGCCAAGAGGGCCGGGGATCCTACAATGAGCAGTTCTTC.

The chain joins TRBV6-1 to TRBJ2-7; 8 nucleotides agree with TRBD1. The V gene's germline CDR1 is MNHNS and CDR2 SASEGT. The CDR3 spans 16 residues. V was clipped by 3 bases and J by 0 bases; unmatched bases: 7. The CDR3 DNA is TGTGCCAGCAGTGACCGGACAGGGCCTTACTCCTACGAGCAGTACTTC. It yields the protein CASSDRTGPYSYEQYF.

This clonotype was detected only a few times. The rearrangement joins TRBV29-1 to TRBJ2-7, with TRBD1 identical over 7 bases. This CDR3 region has 18 residues. Germline V gene sequence: CDR1 SQVTM, CDR2 ANQGSEA. With V trimmed by 6 bases and J by 2 bases, 22 bases remained unmatched. The CDR3 sequence: CSVVNNPPTGLYTYEQYF. The DNA of the CDR3 is TGCAGCGTGGTGAATAATCCCCCGACAGGGCTTTATACCTACGAGCAGTACTTC.

This clonotype was detected ten times or more. The chain recombines TRBV19 with TRBJ2-7; 7 nucleotides align to TRBD1. Unmatched junction bases numbered 11, after V lost 4 bases and J lost 5 bases. Germline assignment: CDR1 LNHDA and CDR2 SQIVND (reference sequence). The CDR3 loop spans 15 amino acids. CDR3 loop: CASSKRDSRGHEQYF. CDR3 DNA: TGTGCCAGTAGTAAACGGGACAGCCGAGGCCACGAGCAGTACTTC.

The sample holds many counts of this clonotype. The chain has TRBV4-3 and TRBJ2-1, with 7 bases lining up with TRBD1. The J segment lost 0 bases and the V segment lost 7 bases, leaving 6 bases of the junction unmatched. The CDR3 sequence is 15 residues long. Germline loops: CDR1 LGHNA, CDR2 YSLEER. CDR3: CASTLDRSSYNEQFF. In DNA, the CDR3 is TGCGCCAGCACATTGGACAGGAGCTCCTACAATGAGCAGTTCTTC.

At least ten counts were recorded for this clonotype. The chain joins TRBV11-2 to TRBJ1-2; 9 bases are shared with TRBD1. Trimming at V came to 5 bases and at J to 6 bases, leaving 7 bases not matched to a gene. Germline lookup yields CDR1 SGHAT and CDR2 FQNNGV. There are 14 residues in the CDR3. CDR3: CASSRGQGGNGYTF. The DNA for the CDR3 is TGTGCCAGCAGCCGGGGACAGGGAGGGAATGGCTACACCTTC.

This clonotype was counted at least ten times. CDR3 nucleotide sequence: TGTGCCAGCACCTTAGGGCACAGCAAATACGAGCAGTACTTC. Translating it yields CASTLGHSKYEQYF. The chain is built from TRBV12-3 or TRBV12-4 and TRBJ2-7; D is uncertain. The CDR3 length is 14 residues. Deletions cut 7 bases from V and 4 bases from J, with 17 bases between.

The chain has TRBV28 and TRBJ2-2; 9 positions match TRBD2. Germline V gene sequence: CDR1 MDHEN, CDR2 SYDVKM. With V trimmed by 7 bases and J by 7 bases, 13 bases remained unmatched. CDR3 size: 16 residues. The CDR3 here is CASTLLIAGAGGELFF. CDR3 in DNA: TGTGCCAGCACCCTCCTAATAGCGGGAGCGGGCGGGGAGCTGTTTTTT.

This clonotype came up a few times. CDR3 bases: TGTGCCAGCAGTTTATCGGCCGGGTACGAGCAGTACTTC. It codes for CASSLSAGYEQYF. This rearrangement joins TRBV27 to TRBJ2-7; D is uncertain. The germline gives CDR1 MNHEY, CDR2 SMNVEV (reference sequence). The V gene lost 0 bases and the J gene lost 4 bases, with 7 bases spanning the gap. This CDR3 has 13 residues.

This clonotype was counted a few times. This chain connects TRBV5-1 to TRBJ2-7; no definite D call. Trimming removed 2 bases at V and 12 bases at J, with 12 bases between. The CDR3 runs to 11 residues. Looked up from germline, CDR1 is SGHRS and CDR2 is YFSETQ. CDR3 in DNA: TGCGCCAGCAGCTTCAGACGAGTATGGTACTTC. Its protein product is CASSFRRVWYF.

This clonotype was counted ten times or more. This chain uses TRBV4-2 with TRBJ2-1; D unresolved. The CDR3 spans 16 residues. CDR1 is LGHNA, CDR2 YNFKEQ, per germline. V was trimmed by 1 base and J by 4 bases, leaving 14 bases between them. The CDR3 loop reads CASSQGPQDGYNEQFF. In DNA form, the CDR3 reads TGTGCCAGCAGCCAAGGACCGCAGGACGGATACAATGAGCAGTTCTTC.

This chain joins TRBV28 and TRBJ1-5; 7 bases align to TRBD1. The germline V gene encodes CDR1 MDHEN and CDR2 SYDVKM. The V and J ends lost 4 bases and 0 bases, in that order; junction bases with no gene match: 12. The CDR3 is made up of 18 amino acids. The DNA for the CDR3 is TGTGCCAGCAGTTCCACCCGGACAGGCATATATAGCAATCAGCCCCAGCATTTT. Residues: CASSSTRTGIYSNQPQHF.

The genes are TRBV13 and TRBJ2-3; 10 bases line up with TRBD2. From germline, CDR1 is PRHDT and CDR2 FYEKMQ (reference sequence). V shed 2 bases, J shed 6 bases, and the junction held 8 bases outside the gene matches. The CDR3 contains 16 residues. The CDR3 DNA follows: TGTGCCAGCAGCTTACTAGCGGGAGAGGGGGCGGATACGCAGTATTTT. Protein sequence: CASSLLAGEGADTQYF.

This clonotype was detected a few times. V is TRBV4-1 and J is TRBJ2-2; D call uncertain. This CDR3 is 17 amino acids long. The V gene's germline CDR1 is MGHRA and CDR2 YSYEKL. With 4 bases removed from V and 2 bases from J, the gap between germline ends came to 17 bases. CDR3 sequence (DNA): TGCGCCAGCAGCCTCCTAAAATGGGGTCTCAACACCGGGGAGCTGTTTTTT. It encodes CASSLLKWGLNTGELFF.

This clonotype turned up a few times. V gene TRBV20-1 combines with J gene TRBJ2-1; TRBD2 matches 11 bases. CDR3 length equals 16 residues. V dropped 6 bases and J dropped 5; count of bases not matched to a gene: 12. The germline gives CDR1 DFQATT, CDR2 SNEGSKA (reference sequence). The CDR3 loop is CSATTIAGGKHNEQFF. The CDR3 nucleotides are TGCAGTGCCACAACGATAGCGGGGGGGAAACACAATGAGCAGTTCTTC.

This clonotype was observed at least ten times. The rearrangement joins TRBV6-5 to TRBJ2-2; D ambiguous. The CDR3 sequence is 13 residues long. V was pared by 1 base and J by 6 bases, with 6 bases between. Germline CDR1 MNHEY, CDR2 SVGAGI. CDR3 nucleotide sequence: TGTGCCAGCAGTTACTTGGCAGCCGGGGAGCTGTTTTTT. It encodes CASSYLAAGELFF.